What follows describes a single T cell receptor (beta chain). The data were taken from a study of early T cells in non-severe SARS-CoV-2 infection. CDR1 is SGHTA and CDR2 is FQGNSA in the germline V gene. J lost 6 bases, V lost 3 bases, and 10 bases had no gene match. The CDR3 is made up of 16 amino acids. TCRdb reprocessed the 5' RACE reads with MiXCR, giving one entry per CDR3 protein. The sample has under 90,000 distinct CDR3 sequences, 14% seen once. Sequences were obtained from whole blood. The sequence derives from an adult who was a healthcare worker with PCR-confirmed SARS-CoV-2 infection or an uninfected control (not recorded which). The chain carries TRBV7-2 and TRBJ2-3, with 9 bases identical to TRBD2. CDR3 loop: CASSLASGESRDTQYF. The CDR3 DNA reads TGTGCCAGCAGCTTGGCTAGCGGGGAAAGCCGGGATACGCAGTATTTT.